This TCR beta chain was observed in a study of PD-L1 blockade in urothelial cancer. Looking at the study overall: In the mid-2010s therapy began: atezolizumab 1,200 mg intravenously every 3 weeks. From 0 to 3 prior chemotherapy regimens had been given to the patients. Blood was subjected to analysis at 3 weeks (second dose) and 6 weeks following treatment start.

Specified time point: peripheral blood 6 weeks after treatment start. Per-patient samples, pretreatment and on-treatment, numbered 1 to 8. Trimming shortened V by 4 bases and J by 5 bases, and 12 bases separated the two germline ends. CDR1 and CDR2 (germline): MGHRA, YSYEKL. The CDR3 extends over 15 amino acids. This table comes from immunoSEQ multiplex PCR, and its TCRdb copy is limited to in-frame clones, with some not included. The profile covers fewer than 50,000 clones, with 86% appearing a single time and roughly a quarter taken by the ten largest. The input for sequencing was PBMCs, taken around atezolizumab (anti-PD-L1) treatment. This receptor was obtained from a man in his fifties or sixties with urothelial cancer. The chain combines TRBV4-1 with TRBJ1-6; TRBD1 might be the D (5 bases). The CDR3 is CASSRAGVNNSPLHF. CDR3 coding DNA: TGCGCCAGCAGCCGGGCGGGGGTTAATAATTCACCCCTCCACTTT.